This TCR beta chain was identified during a study of cytomegalovirus exposure and HLA in healthy donors. Trimming took 1 base from V and 4 from J, leaving 8 bases between them. The CDR3 totals 13 residues. Germline CDR1 and CDR2: SGHRS and YFSETQ. The primer mix had 60 Vbeta and 13 Jbeta primers. Generated by immunoSEQ multiplex PCR, the TCRdb table keeps only in-frame clones and is missing some. The sample data list 130,000 to 150,000 clones. The genes are TRBV5-1 and TRBJ1-1; D gene ambiguous. The source material was PBMCs. The sequence was collected from a man aged 35 to 55 in good health and CMV-seronegative. The CDR3 DNA follows: TGCGCCAGCAGCTTGAACCCCAGCACTGAAGCTTTCTTT. As protein: CASSLNPSTEAFF.